Below, 27 T cell receptor beta chains from the same sample are listed, as sequenced in a study of shared clonotypes between healthy human individuals. Assay used: immunoSEQ multiplex PCR; TCRdb lists only in-frame clones, some missing. The sample contains 550,000 to 600,000 clones, roughly 72% of which appear only once. Specimen: PBMCs. These receptors were collected from a middle-aged woman in good health. Some clones in this sample may be carry-over from other donors' samples.

The chain carries TRBV7-2 and TRBJ2-7, with TRBD2 matching over 10 bases. CDR1 is SGHTA, CDR2 FQGNSA, per germline. The CDR3 consists of 15 residues. V shed 5 bases and J 6 bases; nucleotides not matched to a gene: 10. The CDR3 DNA is TGTGCCAGCAGCCGTAGCCCGGGACTAGCGCCCGAGCAGTACTTC. Translation gives CASSRSPGLAPEQYF.

CDR3 coding DNA: TGTGCCAGCAGCCCCCGAAGCCAAGAGACCCAGTACTTC. Encoded protein: CASSPRSQETQYF. The chain carries TRBV7-8 and TRBJ2-5; no clear D gene. Germline CDR1 and CDR2: SGHVS and FQNEAQ. CDR3 size: 13 residues. Trimming removed 5 bases at V and 1 base at J, with 8 bases between.

This clone was seen only once. This probably arose from a read error, given a far larger clone one base away. The same CDR3 is also encoded by other DNA sequences in this sample. The gene calls are TRBV7-3 and TRBJ2-1, with 8 bases identical to TRBD2. Germline CDR1 SGHTA, CDR2 FQGTGA. CDR3 length: 15 amino acids. V trimming: 8 bases; J trimming: 3 bases; junction bases outside the gene matches: 9. CDR3 in DNA: TGTGCCAGCGGAGTACTGGCGGGAGGCTACAATGAGCAGTTCTTC. This encodes CASGVLAGGYNEQFF.

The chain uses TRBV14 and TRBJ2-2, with 9 bases fitting TRBD2. The V gene's germline CDR1 is SGHDN and CDR2 FVKESK. This CDR3 is 16 amino acids long. V lost 4 bases, J lost 0 bases, and 3 bases stayed unmatched. The CDR3 here is CASSLAGAPNTGELFF. CDR3 DNA: TGTGCCAGCAGCCTAGCGGGAGCCCCGAACACCGGGGAGCTGTTTTTT.

Comment on this clone: A single base separates this from a much larger clone, so it may be a read error. The sample contains more than one DNA sequence encoding this CDR3. The chain uses TRBV5-1 and TRBJ1-2; D gene unclear. Germline CDR1 is SGHRS and CDR2 is YFSETQ. The CDR3 is 14 residues long. The germline V and J ends were trimmed by 0 bases and 2 bases, with 8 bases remaining between them. The CDR3: CASSLETPNYGYTF. The CDR3 nucleotides are TGCGCCAGCAGCTTGGAGACACCGAACTATGGCTACACCTTC. Drawing the rest from reference TRBV5-1 and TRBJ1-2, the complete variable domain is KAGVTQTPRYLIKTRGQQVTLSCSPISGHRSVSWYQQTPGQGLQFLFEYFSETQRNKGNFPGRFSGRQFSNSRSEMNVSTLELGDSALYLCASSLETPNYGYTFGSGTRLTVV.

The CDR3, as DNA: TGTGCCAGCAGCGGAGGGGTGTATCAGCCCCAGCATTTT. Amino acids: CASSGGVYQPQHF. The chain combines TRBV14 with TRBJ1-5; D possibly corresponds to TRBD1 (5 bases). The CDR3 loop spans 13 amino acids. V lost 5 bases, J lost 5 bases, and 10 bases lay in between. Germline CDR1 SGHDN, CDR2 FVKESK.

The chain employs TRBV10-2 and TRBJ1-1, with D tentatively TRBD1 (5 bases). Germline assignment: CDR1 WSHSY and CDR2 SAAADI. Trimming took 6 bases from V and 4 from J, leaving 18 bases between them. The CDR3 contains 15 residues. CDR3 in amino acids: CASSRLLDGGTEAFF. In DNA form, the CDR3 reads TGCGCCAGCAGCAGGCTGCTTGATGGGGGCACTGAAGCTTTCTTT.

This clone was seen once. In DNA form, the CDR3 reads TGTGCCAGCAGTTTAAGTGCAGACTATGGCTACACCTTC. This sequence encodes CASSLSADYGYTF. The chain has TRBV28 and TRBJ1-2; D is ambiguous. Germline V CDR1 and CDR2: MDHEN, SYDVKM. Trimming pared 2 bases from V and 3 bases from J, leaving 7 bases between. The CDR3 sequence is 13 residues long.

The V call is TRBV5-1, the J call TRBJ2-1, with 9 positions matching TRBD1. CDR3 length equals 16 residues. V was pared by 0 bases and J by 2 bases, with 3 bases of the junction left unmatched. Germline-derived CDR1 and CDR2 are SGHRS and YFSETQ. The CDR3 loop is CASSLAGTGTYNEQFF. The CDR3 DNA reads TGCGCCAGCAGCTTGGCCGGGACAGGGACCTACAATGAGCAGTTCTTC.

The chain is built from TRBV15 and TRBJ2-3, with D possibly being TRBD1 (6 bases). The V gene's germline CDR1 is LNHNV and CDR2 YYDKDF (reference sequence). CDR3 length: 13 residues. Trimming stripped 3 bases from V and 5 bases from J, with 9 bases between. CDR3 protein: CATSRDSGDTQYF. CDR3 DNA: TGTGCCACCAGCAGGGACAGCGGAGATACGCAGTATTTT.

The chain uses TRBV30 and TRBJ1-1, with unresolved D. The germline CDR1 and CDR2 sequences are GTSNPN and SVGIG (reference sequence). V lost 0 bases, J lost 8 bases, and 7 bases lay in between. This CDR3 is 11 amino acids long. This CDR3 reads CAWSVRREAFF. CDR3 sequence (DNA): TGTGCCTGGAGTGTACGCAGGGAAGCTTTCTTT.

The rearrangement links TRBV4-3 to TRBJ2-5; D is uncertain. Gene TRBJ2-7 matches the end of the DNA better, so the J call may be wrong. This CDR3 contains 14 residues. Germline lookup yields CDR1 LGHNA and CDR2 YSLEER. For the CDR3, the DNA is TGCGCCAGCAGCCAAGTGATCAACTCCTACGAGCAGTACTTC. Protein sequence: CASSQVINSYEQYF.

This clone was seen once. This rearrangement joins TRBV27 to TRBJ2-7; tentatively, D is TRBD2 (6 bases). This CDR3 is built from 14 residues. V was clipped by 3 bases and J by 2 bases, with 11 bases between them. Germline CDR1 MNHEY, CDR2 SMNVEV (reference sequence). In DNA, the CDR3 is TGTGCCAGCAGTTTTGTGCGGGATGCCTACGAGCAGTACTTC. This sequence encodes CASSFVRDAYEQYF.

The chain combines TRBV5-6 with TRBJ1-2, with 9 bases matching TRBD1. The CDR3 is 14 residues long. Per the germline V gene, CDR1 is SGHDT and CDR2 is YYEEEE. J lost 4 bases, V lost 2 bases, and 3 bases had no gene match. As DNA, the CDR3 is TGTGCCAGCAGCTTTACAGGGGGCGCCTATGGCTACACCTTC. Its translation is CASSFTGGAYGYTF. The full variable domain, its missing parts supplied by reference TRBV5-6 and TRBJ1-2, is DAGVTQSPTHLIKTRGQQVTLRCSPKSGHDTVSWYQQALGQGPQFIFQYYEEEERQRGNFPDRFSGHQFPNYSSELNVNALLLGDSALYLCASSFTGGAYGYTFGSGTRLTVV.

The chain carries TRBV9 and TRBJ1-1; D possibly corresponds to TRBD1 (6 bases). Per germline, CDR1 SGDLS and CDR2 YYNGEE. CDR3 length: 15 residues. V shed 4 bases and J shed 4 bases, with 17 bases lying between them. The CDR3 spells CASSPGRGGSTEAFF. The CDR3, as DNA: TGTGCCAGCAGCCCGGGTAGGGGGGGGTCCACTGAAGCTTTCTTT.

This chain joins TRBV28 and TRBJ1-1, with D perhaps matching TRBD1 (6 bases). The CDR3 has 17 amino acids. V was shortened by 5 bases and J by 3 bases, with 22 bases between the two germline ends. Germline lookup yields CDR1 MDHEN and CDR2 SYDVKM. In nucleotides, the CDR3 is TGTGCCAGCAGTGCACTTGGACAGAGCTTGTTGGACACTGAAGCTTTCTTT. It is translated as CASSALGQSLLDTEAFF.

This chain links TRBV6-1 with TRBJ2-7; 7 bases agree with TRBD1. The germline V gene has CDR1 MNHNS and CDR2 SASEGT. Trimming took 10 bases from V and 3 from J; bases not matched to a gene: 6. CDR3 size: 12 residues. DNA for the CDR3: TGTGCCACACTACAGGGGTACTACGAGCAGTACTTC. This encodes CATLQGYYEQYF.

A remark on this clone: An end of the junction differs from the germline gene, which may be a read error. The chain links TRBV7-7 to TRBJ2-2, with D possibly called TRBD1 or TRBD2 (5 bases each). This CDR3 region has 16 residues. Germline CDR1 SSHAT, CDR2 FNYEAQ (reference sequence). CDR3 sequence reads: CASSLTGTYGTGELFF. CDR3 nucleotides: TGTGCTAGCAGCCTCACCGGGACCTATGGGACCGGGGAGCTGTTTTTT.

The rearrangement links TRBV2 to TRBJ2-2; possibly TRBD2 for D (6 bases). Trimming removed 3 bases from V and 4 bases from J, with 12 bases in between. This CDR3 is 15 amino acids long. Per germline, CDR1 SNHLY and CDR2 FYNNEI. For the CDR3, the DNA is TGTGCCAGCAGTGACCGGGGGAAGGGCACCGGGGAGCTGTTTTTT. It codes for CASSDRGKGTGELFF.

The CDR3 DNA sequence: TGCGCCAGCAGTCAAGAGGGTCGCCAGGGCAGGCTTCACGAGCAGTACTTC. This gives the protein CASSQEGRQGRLHEQYF. The genes are TRBV23-1 and TRBJ2-7; D may match TRBD1 or TRBD2 (5 bases each). TRBV23-1 is recorded as an ORF, its role being uncertain. Trimming shortened V by 2 bases and J by 5 bases, and 22 bases separated the two germline ends. The length of the CDR3 is 17 residues.

This clone was observed many times. This chain connects TRBV10-3 to TRBJ1-2; D is perhaps TRBD1 (5 bases). Germline loops: CDR1 ENHRY, CDR2 SYGVKD. V was pared by 8 bases and J by 8 bases, with 15 bases between. The CDR3 is 12 amino acids. As DNA, the CDR3 is TGTGCCATCGGGGCGGTTGGAGGAGGCTACACCTTC. Protein product: CAIGAVGGGYTF.

V gene TRBV11-2 combines with J gene TRBJ1-1; D unclear. Trimming took 4 bases from V and 3 from J, leaving 12 bases between them. Per germline, CDR1 SGHAT and CDR2 FQNNGV. CDR3 length equals 14 residues. This CDR3 is CASSWAGADTEAFF. DNA of the CDR3: TGTGCCAGCAGCTGGGCAGGAGCGGACACTGAAGCTTTCTTT. Full variable domain (outside the CDR3, taken from reference TRBV11-2 and TRBJ1-1): EAGVAQSPRYKIIEKRQSVAFWCNPISGHATLYWYQQILGQGPKLLIQFQNNGVVDDSQLPKDRFSAERLKGVDSTLKIQPAKLEDSAVYLCASSWAGADTEAFFGQGTRLTVV.

Worth noting for this clone: Different DNA sequences within this sample yield the same CDR3. The CDR3 loop is CASSSGQGGEKLFF. In DNA, the CDR3 is TGCGCCAGCAGCAGCGGACAGGGTGGTGAAAAACTGTTTTTT. The chain uses TRBV5-1 and TRBJ1-4, with TRBD1 matching 8 bases. With 4 bases clipped from V and 7 bases from J, the junction kept 6 bases outside the gene matches. This CDR3 region has 14 residues. Germline CDR1 SGHRS, CDR2 YFSETQ.

Comment on this clone: Additional DNA sequences in this sample encode the identical CDR3. This sequence joins TRBV27 and TRBJ2-6, with no clear D. CDR3 length: 13 amino acids. Germline CDR1 MNHEY, CDR2 SMNVEV (reference sequence). Trimming shortened V by 3 bases and J by 0 bases, and 0 bases separated the two germline ends. CDR3 nucleotide sequence: TGTGCCAGCAGTTTCTCTGGGGCCAACGTCCTGACTTTC. This gives the protein CASSFSGANVLTF.

The chain uses TRBV21-1 and TRBJ1-1; the table's D call, TRBD1, has no DNA check behind it. TRBV21-1 is classified as a pseudogene. The CDR3 is 16 residues long. CDR3 protein: CASRNSLDTIRTEAFF. The CDR3 bases are TGTGCCAGCAGGAATTCCTTAGACACAATTCGCACTGAAGCTTTCTTT.

This clone has just one count. V gene TRBV9 combines with J gene TRBJ2-1, with TRBD2 as a possible D gene (6 bases). With 2 bases removed from V and 3 bases from J, the gap between germline ends came to 6 bases. CDR3 length: 13 amino acids. CDR1 and CDR2 (germline): SGDLS, YYNGEE. The CDR3 bases are TGTGCCAGCAGCGTTAGCGGCTACAATGAGCAGTTCTTC. Amino acid sequence: CASSVSGYNEQFF.

In this sample, this clone turned up once. A far larger clone is one nucleotide away, so this likely arose from a read error. This chain's CDR3 is CASSLGVRDWDTGELFF. CDR3 DNA sequence: TGTGCTAGCAGCTTAGGTGTTAGAGACTGGGACACCGGGGAGCTGTTTTTT. The chain joins TRBV7-7 to TRBJ2-2; D gene uncertain. The CDR3 extends over 17 amino acids. CDR1 is SSHAT, CDR2 FNYEAQ, per germline (reference sequence).